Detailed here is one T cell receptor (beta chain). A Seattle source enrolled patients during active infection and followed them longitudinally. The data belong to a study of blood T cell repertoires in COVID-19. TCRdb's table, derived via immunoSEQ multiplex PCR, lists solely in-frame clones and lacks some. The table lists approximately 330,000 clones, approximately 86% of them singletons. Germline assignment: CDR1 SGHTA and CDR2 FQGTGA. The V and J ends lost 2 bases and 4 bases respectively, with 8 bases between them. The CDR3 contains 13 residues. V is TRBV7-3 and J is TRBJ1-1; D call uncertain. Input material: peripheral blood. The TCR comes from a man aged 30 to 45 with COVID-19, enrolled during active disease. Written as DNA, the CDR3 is TGTGCCAGCAGCTTAGGGCAGTCCACTGAAGCTTTCTTT. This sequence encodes CASSLGQSTEAFF.